One sample yielded the 2 T cell receptor beta chains listed below, sequenced in a study of human T cells and chemical hapten exposure. TCRdb independently ran MiXCR on the RACE reads; one entry per CDR3 protein. The table includes more than 80,000 distinct CDR3 sequences, under 14% detected once. Time point described: pre-sensitization, week 0. Indicated treatment: therapeutic diphenylcyclopropenone sensitization with weekly scalp DPC. This sample comprised whole blood, obtained in connection with sensitization to the hapten diphenylcyclopropenone (DPC). Every receptor here comes from a woman in her sixties with alopecia areata. Some clones in this sample may be carry-over from other donors' samples.

The CDR3 is CASSPPQGRYEQYF. The CDR3 DNA sequence: TGTGCCAGCAGCCCCCCACAGGGAAGGTACGAGCAGTACTTC. The genes are TRBV3-1 and TRBJ2-7; tentatively, D is TRBD1 (6 bases). Looked up from germline, CDR1 is LGHDT and CDR2 is YNNKEL (reference sequence). Trimming cost V 4 bases and J 4 bases, with 14 bases left between them. The CDR3 is 14 amino acids.

This clonotype has just a few counts. The rearrangement joins TRBV2 to TRBJ1-2, with 11 bases aligning to TRBD1. Germline lookup yields CDR1 SNHLY and CDR2 FYNNEI. The CDR3 totals 16 residues. Germline trimming cut 10 bases from V and 0 bases from J; bases unmatched to any gene: 10. The CDR3 nucleotides are TGTGCCAACACCGCGGGACAGGGGGATCCTAACTATGGCTACACCTTC. It codes for CANTAGQGDPNYGYTF.